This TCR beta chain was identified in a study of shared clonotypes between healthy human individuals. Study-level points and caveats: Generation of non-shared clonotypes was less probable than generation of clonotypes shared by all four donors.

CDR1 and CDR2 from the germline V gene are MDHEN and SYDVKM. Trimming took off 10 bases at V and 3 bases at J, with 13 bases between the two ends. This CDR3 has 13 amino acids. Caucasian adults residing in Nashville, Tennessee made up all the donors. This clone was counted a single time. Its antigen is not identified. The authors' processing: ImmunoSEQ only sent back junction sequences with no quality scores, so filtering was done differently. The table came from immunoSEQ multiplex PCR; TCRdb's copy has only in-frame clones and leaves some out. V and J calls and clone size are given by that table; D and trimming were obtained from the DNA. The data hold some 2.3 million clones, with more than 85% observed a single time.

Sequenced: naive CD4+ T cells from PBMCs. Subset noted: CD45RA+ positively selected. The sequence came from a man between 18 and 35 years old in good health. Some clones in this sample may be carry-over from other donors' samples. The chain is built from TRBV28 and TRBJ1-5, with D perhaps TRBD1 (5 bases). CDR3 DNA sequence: TGTGCCACCTGGACGGACAACAATCAGCCCCAGCATTTT. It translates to CATWTDNNQPQHF.